This section outlines one TCR beta chain sequence together with its context. The entry originates in a study of T cell changes during pregnancy in multiple sclerosis. Here immunoSEQ multiplex PCR was the method, and the copy in TCRdb shows in-frame clones only, minus some. The repertoire holds tens of thousands of clones, with more than 75% as singletons. The CDR3 is 18 residues long. The germline V and J ends were trimmed by 5 bases and 3 bases, with 25 bases remaining between them. Germline V CDR1 and CDR2: SGHVS, FNYEAQ. Sequencing used CD8+ T cells from peripheral blood mononuclear cells, obtained after pregnancy. The chain recombines TRBV7-6 with TRBJ1-2; D may be TRBD1 (5 bases). The sequence came from a female donor with multiple sclerosis, enrolled in a pregnancy study. CDR3 nucleotide sequence: TGTGCCAGCAGCCCCCTCAGGCAGGGACTCAGTGGAGACTATGGCTACACCTTC. Translating gives CASSPLRQGLSGDYGYTF. Full variable domain (missing parts from reference TRBV7-6 and TRBJ1-2): GAGVSQSPRYKVTKRGQDVALRCDPISGHVSLYWYRQALGQGPEFLTYFNYEAQQDKSGLPNDRFSAERPEGSISTLTIQRTEQRDSAMYRCASSPLRQGLSGDYGYTFGSGTRLTVV.